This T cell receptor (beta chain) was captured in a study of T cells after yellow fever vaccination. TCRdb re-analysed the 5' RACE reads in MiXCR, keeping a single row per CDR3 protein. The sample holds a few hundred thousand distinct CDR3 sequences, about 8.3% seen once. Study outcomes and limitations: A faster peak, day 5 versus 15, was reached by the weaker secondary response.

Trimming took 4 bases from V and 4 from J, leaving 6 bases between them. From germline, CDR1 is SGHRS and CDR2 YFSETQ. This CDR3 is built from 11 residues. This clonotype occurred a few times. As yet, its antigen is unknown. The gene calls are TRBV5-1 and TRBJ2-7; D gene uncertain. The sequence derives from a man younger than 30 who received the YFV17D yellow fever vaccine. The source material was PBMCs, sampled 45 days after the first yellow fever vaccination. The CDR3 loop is CASSHGYEQYF. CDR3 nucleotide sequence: TGCGCCAGCAGCCATGGGTACGAGCAGTACTTC.